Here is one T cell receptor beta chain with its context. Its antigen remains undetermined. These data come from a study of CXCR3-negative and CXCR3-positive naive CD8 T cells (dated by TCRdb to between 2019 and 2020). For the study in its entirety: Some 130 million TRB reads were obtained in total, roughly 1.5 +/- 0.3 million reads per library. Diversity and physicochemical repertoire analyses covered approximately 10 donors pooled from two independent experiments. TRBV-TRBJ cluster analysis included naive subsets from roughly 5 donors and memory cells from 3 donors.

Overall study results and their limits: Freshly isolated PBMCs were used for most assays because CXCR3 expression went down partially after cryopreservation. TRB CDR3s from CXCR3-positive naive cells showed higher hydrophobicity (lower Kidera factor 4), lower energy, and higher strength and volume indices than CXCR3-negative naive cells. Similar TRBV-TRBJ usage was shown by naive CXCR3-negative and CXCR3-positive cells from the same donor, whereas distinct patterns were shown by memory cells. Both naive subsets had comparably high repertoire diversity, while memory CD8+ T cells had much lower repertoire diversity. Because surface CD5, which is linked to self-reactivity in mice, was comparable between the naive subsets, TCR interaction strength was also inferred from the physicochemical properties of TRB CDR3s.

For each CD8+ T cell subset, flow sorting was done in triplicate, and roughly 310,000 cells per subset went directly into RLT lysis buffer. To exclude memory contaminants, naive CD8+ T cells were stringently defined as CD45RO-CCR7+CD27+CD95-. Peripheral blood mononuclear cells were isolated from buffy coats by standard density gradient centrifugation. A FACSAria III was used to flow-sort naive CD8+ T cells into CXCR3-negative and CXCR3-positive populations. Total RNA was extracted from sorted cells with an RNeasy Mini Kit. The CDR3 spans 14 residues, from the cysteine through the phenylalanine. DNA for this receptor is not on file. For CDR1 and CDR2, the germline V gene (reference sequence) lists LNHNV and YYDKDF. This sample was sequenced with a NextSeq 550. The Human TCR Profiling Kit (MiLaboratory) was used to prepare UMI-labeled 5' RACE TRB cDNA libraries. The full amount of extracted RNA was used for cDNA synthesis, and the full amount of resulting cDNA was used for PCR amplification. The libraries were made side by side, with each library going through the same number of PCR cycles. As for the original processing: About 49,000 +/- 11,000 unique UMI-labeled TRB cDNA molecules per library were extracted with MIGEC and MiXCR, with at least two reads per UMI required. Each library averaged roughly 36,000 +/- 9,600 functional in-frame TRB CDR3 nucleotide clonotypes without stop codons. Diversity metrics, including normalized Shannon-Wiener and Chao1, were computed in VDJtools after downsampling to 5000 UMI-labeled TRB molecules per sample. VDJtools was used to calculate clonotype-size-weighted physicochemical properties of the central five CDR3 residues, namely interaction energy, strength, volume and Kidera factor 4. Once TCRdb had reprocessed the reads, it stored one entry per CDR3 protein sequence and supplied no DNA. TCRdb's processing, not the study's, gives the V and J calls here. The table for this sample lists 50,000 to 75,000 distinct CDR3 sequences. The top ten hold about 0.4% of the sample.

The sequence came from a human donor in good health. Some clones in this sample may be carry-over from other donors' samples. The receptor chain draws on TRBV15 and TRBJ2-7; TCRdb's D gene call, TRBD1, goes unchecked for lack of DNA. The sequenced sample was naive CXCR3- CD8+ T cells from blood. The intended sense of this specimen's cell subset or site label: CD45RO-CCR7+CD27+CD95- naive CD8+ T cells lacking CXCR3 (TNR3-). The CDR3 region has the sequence CATSRDRGGYEQYF.